Presented here are 17 T cell receptor beta chains from one specimen sequenced in a study of response to subunit inactivated influenza vaccine. A single record per CDR3 protein comes from TCRdb applying MiXCR to the RT-PCR reads. This sample carries over 800,000 distinct CDR3 sequences, 21% of them seen once, and the ten largest clones take 10% to 13%. The sample here was PBMCs from blood, taken 4 to 6 days after vaccination. Source of these receptors: a man over 45 who received an inactivated influenza vaccine.

This clonotype came up a few times. The chain is built from TRBV5-1 and TRBJ1-2; D gene ambiguous. Per germline, CDR1 SGHRS and CDR2 YFSETQ. With 0 bases removed from V and 4 bases from J, the gap between germline ends came to 10 bases. The CDR3 is made up of 14 amino acids. CDR3 DNA sequence: TGCGCCAGCAGCTTGGAGTGGGGATCCTATGGCTACACCTTC. Protein: CASSLEWGSYGYTF.

The chain links TRBV7-9 to TRBJ2-5; 9 bases match TRBD1. Germline CDR1 reads SEHNR; CDR2 reads FQNEAQ (reference sequence). V dropped 6 bases and J dropped 5; count of bases not matched to a gene: 7. This CDR3 comprises 14 residues. The CDR3 sequence: CASRHGTGRETQYF. The CDR3 DNA is TGTGCCAGCAGACACGGGACAGGGCGGGAGACCCAGTACTTC.

Here the CDR3 reads CASSYPTGHEQYF. In DNA, the CDR3 is TGTGCCAGCAGTTATCCGACAGGCCATGAGCAGTACTTC. The chain carries TRBV6-2 or TRBV6-3 and TRBJ2-1, with D possibly TRBD1 on 6 matching bases. The DNA end is a closer match to TRBJ2-7, so the J assignment may be wrong. Germline V gives CDR1 MNHEY, CDR2 SVGEGT. The CDR3 has 13 amino acids.

This clonotype was picked up a small number of times. The CDR3: CATSDLADLNTGELFF. The CDR3 DNA reads as TGTGCCACCAGTGATTTGGCGGACCTGAACACCGGGGAGCTGTTTTTT. The chain employs TRBV24-1 and TRBJ2-2; D ambiguous. The CDR3 contains 16 residues. With 0 bases removed from V and 1 base from J, the gap between germline ends came to 8 bases. Germline V lookup: CDR1 KGHDR, CDR2 SFDVKD.

V usage is TRBV20-1 and J usage is TRBJ2-5; 11 nucleotides align to TRBD1. Germline CDR1 is DFQATT and CDR2 is SNEGSKA (reference sequence). The CDR3 covers 13 residues. Germline trimming cut 5 bases from V and 5 bases from J; bases unmatched to any gene: 4. CDR3 sequence reads: CSAQRDRGETQYF. The CDR3 bases are TGCAGTGCTCAAAGGGACAGGGGGGAGACCCAGTACTTC.

J is TRBJ2-1 and V is TRBV20-1; 7 positions match TRBD1. The CDR3 runs to 13 residues. Trimming took 2 bases from V and 7 from J; bases not matched to a gene: 5. Germline V gives CDR1 DFQATT, CDR2 SNEGSKA (reference sequence). The CDR3, as DNA: TGCAGTGCTAGATTAACAGGGGATAATGAGCAGTTCTTC. It codes for CSARLTGDNEQFF.

This clonotype was picked up a small number of times. The chain carries TRBV2 and TRBJ2-2; no definite D call. The CDR3 loop spans 14 amino acids. Germline V lookup: CDR1 SNHLY, CDR2 FYNNEI. The V gene lost 7 bases and the J gene lost 0 bases, with 9 bases spanning the gap. DNA for the CDR3: TGTGCCAGCAAATGGGGTGCGAACACCGGGGAGCTGTTTTTT. Its protein product is CASKWGANTGELFF.

As regards this clonotype: Since a much larger clone is just one base distant, this may be a read error. The chain combines TRBV20-1 with TRBJ1-1, with D perhaps TRBD1 (5 bases). The CDR3 length is 14 residues. The germline gives CDR1 DFQATT, CDR2 SNEGSKA (reference sequence). Trimming removed 5 bases at V and 2 bases at J, with 15 bases between. CDR3 nucleotides: TGCAGTGCTGCCTCGATTGGGGCTAACACTGAAGCTTTCTTT. As protein: CSAASIGANTEAFF.

This clonotype has only a few counts. The chain links TRBV29-1 to TRBJ2-3, with D perhaps matching TRBD2 (6 bases). The germline CDR1 and CDR2 sequences are SQVTM and ANQGSEA. V was trimmed by 4 bases and J by 4 bases, leaving 12 bases between them. The CDR3 extends over 13 amino acids. CDR3 sequence (DNA): TGCAGCGTTGCTCGCGGGAAGGCAGATACGCAGTATTTT. It translates to CSVARGKADTQYF.

This sequence joins TRBV20-1 and TRBJ1-5; D possibly corresponds to TRBD1 (5 bases). Germline loops: CDR1 DFQATT, CDR2 SNEGSKA (reference sequence). This CDR3 comprises 14 residues. Trimming removed 6 bases at V and 6 bases at J, with 18 bases between. CDR3 region: CSATAGLGGQPQHF. The CDR3, as DNA: TGCAGTGCCACAGCCGGACTCGGGGGTCAGCCCCAGCATTTT.

The chain employs TRBV5-5 and TRBJ2-4, with D unresolved. The V end was cut by 8 bases, the J end by 2 bases, with 14 bases between. The germline V gene has CDR1 SGHKS and CDR2 YYEKEE (reference sequence). CDR3 size: 14 residues. DNA for the CDR3: TGTGCCAGTCAGATCGGCGGTACCAAAAACATTCAGTACTTC. It translates to CASQIGGTKNIQYF.

The chain links TRBV12-3 or TRBV12-4 to TRBJ2-2, with D possibly being TRBD2 (6 bases). Trimming stripped 7 bases from V and 5 bases from J, with 14 bases between. The CDR3 loop spans 14 amino acids. The CDR3 reads CASTRGRFTGELFF. In DNA form, the CDR3 reads TGTGCCAGCACACGGGGGAGATTTACCGGGGAGCTGTTTTTT.

In its sample, this clonotype was seen many times. The chain recombines TRBV5-1 with TRBJ2-5, with 11 bases fitting TRBD2. The CDR3 spans 18 residues. Germline trimming cut 0 bases from V and 4 bases from J; bases unmatched to any gene: 11. Germline assignment: CDR1 SGHRS and CDR2 YFSETQ. DNA for the CDR3: TGCGCCAGCAGCTTGGGACAGCTAGCGGGAGGACAGGGAGAGACCCAGTACTTC. The encoded protein is CASSLGQLAGGQGETQYF.

Points on this clonotype: A clone one base away is much larger, so this may be a read error. CDR3 coding DNA: TGCAGTGCTAGAGAAAAGTTTAGTAATTCACCCCTCCACTTT. Residues: CSAREKFSNSPLHF. This rearrangement joins TRBV20-1 to TRBJ1-6; D is undetermined. The CDR3 has 14 residues. Trimming removed 0 bases from V and 6 bases from J, with 9 bases in between. Germline V gives CDR1 DFQATT, CDR2 SNEGSKA (reference sequence).

In its sample, this clonotype was seen many times. The genes are TRBV20-1 and TRBJ2-1; the D gene is possibly TRBD1 (5 bases). Germline values: CDR1 DFQATT, CDR2 SNEGSKA (reference sequence). V lost 5 bases and J lost 4, with 12 bases in between. The CDR3 consists of 13 residues. The CDR3 spells CSASVGRYNEQFF. CDR3 sequence (DNA): TGCAGTGCTTCTGTGGGGCGATACAATGAGCAGTTCTTC.

The chain uses TRBV29-1 and TRBJ2-1; the D is unclear. The germline gives CDR1 SQVTM, CDR2 ANQGSEA. CDR3 size: 11 residues. V lost 4 bases to trimming and J lost 4 bases, with 5 bases between them. CDR3 sequence reads: CSVVSYNEQFF. As DNA, the CDR3 is TGCAGCGTTGTTTCTTACAATGAGCAGTTCTTC.

The CDR3 region has the DNA TGTGCCATCACCGACGTGACAGGCAACTCCTACGAGCAGTACTTC. Translated: CAITDVTGNSYEQYF. The rearrangement joins TRBV10-3 to TRBJ2-7; D perhaps matches TRBD1 (6 bases). With 7 bases removed from V and 0 bases from J, the gap between germline ends came to 16 bases. This CDR3 spans 15 amino acids. CDR1 and CDR2 (germline): ENHRY, SYGVKD.